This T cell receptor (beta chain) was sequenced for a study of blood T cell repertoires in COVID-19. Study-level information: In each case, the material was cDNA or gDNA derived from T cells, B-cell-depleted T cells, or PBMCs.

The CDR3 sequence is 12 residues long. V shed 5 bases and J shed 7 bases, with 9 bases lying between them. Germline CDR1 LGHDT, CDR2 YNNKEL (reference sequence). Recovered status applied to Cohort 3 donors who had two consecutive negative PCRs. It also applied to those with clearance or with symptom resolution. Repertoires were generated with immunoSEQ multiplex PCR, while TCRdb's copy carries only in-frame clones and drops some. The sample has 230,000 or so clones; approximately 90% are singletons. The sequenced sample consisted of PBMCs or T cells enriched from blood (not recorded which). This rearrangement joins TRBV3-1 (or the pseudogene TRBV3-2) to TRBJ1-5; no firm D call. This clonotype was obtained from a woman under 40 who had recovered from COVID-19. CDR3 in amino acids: CASSSLSQPQHF. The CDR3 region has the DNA TGTGCCAGCAGCTCCCTAAGCCAGCCCCAGCATTTT.